The sequence of this TCR beta chain was determined in a study of cytomegalovirus exposure and HLA in healthy donors. This clone is medium-sized within its sample. The PCR was carried out with 60 Vbeta primers and 13 Jbeta primers. Measured with immunoSEQ multiplex PCR; TCRdb has only the in-frame clones, and not every one. The data hold over 150,000 clones, with about 83% observed a single time. Germline-derived CDR1 and CDR2 are SGHKS and YYEKEE (reference sequence). The CDR3 runs to 13 residues. V was cut by 0 bases and J by 6 bases, with 10 bases left in between. The donors comprised healthy bone marrow donors. Despite likely unrecorded immune exposures, the donors were nominally healthy at the time of sampling.

The rearrangement links TRBV5-5 to TRBJ2-7; D is unresolved. The source material was PBMCs. This TCR came from a woman between 35 and 50 years old in good health and CMV-seronegative. CDR3 bases: TGTGCCAGCAGCTTGGGACTTGGAAGCGAGCAGTACTTC. Protein product: CASSLGLGSEQYF.